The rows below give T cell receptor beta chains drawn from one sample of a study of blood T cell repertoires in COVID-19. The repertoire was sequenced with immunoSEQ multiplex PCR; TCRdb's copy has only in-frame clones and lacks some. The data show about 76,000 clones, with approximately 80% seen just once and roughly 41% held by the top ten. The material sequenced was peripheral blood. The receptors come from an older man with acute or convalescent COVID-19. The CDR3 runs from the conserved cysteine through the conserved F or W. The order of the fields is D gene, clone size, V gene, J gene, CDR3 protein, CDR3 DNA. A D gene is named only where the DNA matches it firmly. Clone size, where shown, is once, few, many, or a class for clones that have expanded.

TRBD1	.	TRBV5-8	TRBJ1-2	CASSSDRGLRGYTF	TGTGCCAGCAGCTCGGACAGGGGGCTGCGCGGCTACACCTTC
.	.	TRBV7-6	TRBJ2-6	CASSLLGRAGANVLTF	TGTGCCAGCAGCTTATTGGGCAGGGCTGGGGCCAACGTCCTGACTTTC
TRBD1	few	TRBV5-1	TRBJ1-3	CASSSPTGGKGNTIYF	TGCGCCAGCAGCTCCCCGACAGGGGGCAAGGGAAACACCATATATTTT
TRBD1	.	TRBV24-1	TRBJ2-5	CATSDLTGQGREETQYF	TGTGCCACCAGTGATTTAACGGGACAGGGGCGTGAAGAGACCCAGTACTTC
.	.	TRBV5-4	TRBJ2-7	CASSPRTTREAGSEQYF	TGTGCCAGCAGCCCCCGTACCACGAGGGAGGCAGGGAGCGAGCAGTACTTC
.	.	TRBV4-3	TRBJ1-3	CASSQGGGAGNTIYF	TGCGCCAGCAGCCAAGGAGGAGGGGCTGGAAACACCATATATTTT
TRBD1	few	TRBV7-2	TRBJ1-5	CASSRQGDQPQHF	TGTGCCAGCAGCCGACAGGGAGATCAGCCCCAGCATTTT
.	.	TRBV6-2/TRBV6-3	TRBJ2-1	CASSYADYNEQFF	TGTGCCAGCAGTTACGCAGACTACAATGAGCAGTTCTTC
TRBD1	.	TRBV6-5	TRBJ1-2	CASRTPGTGHGYTF	TGTGCCAGCAGAACCCCCGGGACAGGGCATGGCTACACCTTC
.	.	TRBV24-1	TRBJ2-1	CATSDSGTSNNEQFF	TGTGCCACCAGTGATTCGGGGACATCGAACAATGAGCAGTTCTTC
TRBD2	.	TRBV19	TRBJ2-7	CASSTGTSNSHEQYF	TGTGCCAGTAGTACCGGGACTAGCAATTCCCACGAGCAGTACTTC
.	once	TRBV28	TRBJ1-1	CASSSPPGVAEAFF	TGTGCCAGCAGTTCCCCCCCGGGAGTTGCTGAAGCTTTCTTT
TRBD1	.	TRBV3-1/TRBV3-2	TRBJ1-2	CASSQEGTAPGYTF	TGTGCCAGCAGCCAAGAGGGGACAGCCCCGGGCTACACCTTC
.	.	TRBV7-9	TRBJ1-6	CASSLQGSPLHF	TGTGCCAGCAGCTTGCAGGGGTCACCCCTCCACTTT
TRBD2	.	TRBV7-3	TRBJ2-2	CASSPQSSGRRPGELFF	TGTGCCAGCAGCCCGCAATCTAGCGGGAGACGTCCCGGGGAGCTGTTTTTT
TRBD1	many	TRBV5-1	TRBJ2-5	CASSLEGTVQETQYF	TGCGCCAGCAGCTTGGAGGGGACAGTTCAAGAGACCCAGTACTTC
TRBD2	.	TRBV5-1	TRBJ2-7	CASSQGTSGGGEQYF	TGCGCCAGCAGCCAGGGGACTAGCGGGGGTGGCGAGCAGTACTTC
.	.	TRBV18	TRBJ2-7	CASSLLDYYEQYF	TGTGCCAGCTCACTTTTGGACTATTACGAGCAGTACTTC
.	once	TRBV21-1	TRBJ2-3	CASSKGAGTGVLDTQYF	TGTGCCAGCAGCAAAGGGGCCGGGACAGGGGTGTTAGATACGCAGTATTTT
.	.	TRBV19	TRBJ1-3	CASTKDSLLSGNTIYF	TGTGCCAGTACCAAGGACAGTCTACTCTCTGGAAACACCATATATTTT
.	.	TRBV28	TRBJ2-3	CASSELGGASTDTQYF	TGTGCCAGCAGTGAGTTAGGGGGGGCGTCCACAGATACGCAGTATTTT
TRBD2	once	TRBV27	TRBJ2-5	CASSPEGSSGSRTQYF	TGTGCCAGCAGTCCCGAGGGGAGTAGCGGGAGCCGCACCCAGTACTTC
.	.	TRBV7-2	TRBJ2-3	CASSFSRGASTQYF	TGTGCCAGCAGCTTCAGCAGGGGGGCTTCTACGCAGTATTTT
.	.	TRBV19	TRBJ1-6	CASSEGRGRDNSPLHF	TGTGCCAGTAGCGAGGGGAGGGGTCGAGATAATTCACCCCTCCACTTT
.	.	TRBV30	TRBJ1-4	CAWSPTYDSLFNEKLFF	TGTGCCTGGAGCCCTACCTACGACAGTCTGTTTAATGAAAAACTGTTTTTT
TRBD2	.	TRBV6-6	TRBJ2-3	CASSPTSAASTDTQYF	TGTGCCAGCAGTCCTACTAGCGCTGCTAGCACAGATACGCAGTATTTT
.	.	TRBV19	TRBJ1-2	CASSPRPYGYTF	TGTGCCAGTAGTCCGCGCCCCTATGGCTACACCTTC
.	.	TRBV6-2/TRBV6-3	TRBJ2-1	CASSSTTGGGDNEQFF	TGTGCCAGCAGCAGTACAACGGGTGGCGGGGACAATGAGCAGTTCTTC
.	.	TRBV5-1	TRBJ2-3	CASSLDPGSTDTQYF	TGCGCCAGCAGCTTGGATCCGGGGAGCACAGATACGCAGTATTTT
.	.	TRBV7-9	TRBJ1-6	CASSIQTGRNSPLHF	TGTGCCAGCAGCATCCAGACAGGTCGGAATTCACCCCTCCACTTT
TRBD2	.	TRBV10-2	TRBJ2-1	CASMREGYGNEQFF	TGCGCCAGCATGAGGGAGGGATACGGCAATGAGCAGTTCTTC
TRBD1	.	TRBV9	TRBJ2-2	CASSVRDRQNTGELFF	TGTGCCAGCAGCGTAAGGGACAGACAGAACACCGGGGAGCTGTTTTTT
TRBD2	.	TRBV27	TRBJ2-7	CASSSSGTSNEQYF	TGTGCCAGCAGTTCCTCCGGGACTAGCAACGAGCAGTACTTC
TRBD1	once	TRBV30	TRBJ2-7	CACGRDSTYEQYF	TGTGCCTGCGGCCGGGACAGTACCTACGAGCAGTACTTC
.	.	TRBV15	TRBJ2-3	CATTSGTDTQYF	TGTGCCACCACGAGTGGCACAGATACGCAGTATTTT
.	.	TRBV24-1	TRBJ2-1	CATSDYGGTSSYNEQFF	TGTGCCACCAGTGATTATGGAGGAACATCCTCCTACAATGAGCAGTTCTTC
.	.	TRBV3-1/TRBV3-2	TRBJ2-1	CASSQSTRSSYNEQFF	TGTGCCAGCAGCCAATCGACTCGCAGCTCCTACAATGAGCAGTTCTTC
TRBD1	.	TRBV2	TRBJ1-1	CASSEGTVNTEAFF	TGTGCCAGCAGTGAGGGGACAGTGAACACTGAAGCTTTCTTT
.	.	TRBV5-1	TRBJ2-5	CASSPFPGAETQYF	TGCGCCAGCAGCCCGTTCCCTGGGGCAGAGACCCAGTACTTC
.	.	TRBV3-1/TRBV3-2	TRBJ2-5	CASSQPLTGGETQYF	TGTGCCAGCAGCCAACCCCTAACTGGGGGGGAGACCCAGTACTTC
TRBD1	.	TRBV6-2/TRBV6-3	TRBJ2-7	CASSRLGTGGYEQYF	TGTGCCAGCAGCCGACTCGGGACAGGGGGTTACGAGCAGTACTTC
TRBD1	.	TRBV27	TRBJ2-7	CASSLTGRGFSYEQYF	TGTGCCAGCAGTTTAACCGGCAGGGGGTTCTCCTACGAGCAGTACTTC
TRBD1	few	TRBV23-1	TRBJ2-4	CASSLRDRGCLAKNIQYF	TGCGCCAGCAGTCTAAGGGACAGGGGATGTCTAGCCAAAAACATTCAGTACTTC
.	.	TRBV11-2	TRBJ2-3	CASSLVGGPPDTQYF	TGTGCCAGCAGCTTAGTGGGGGGGCCACCAGATACGCAGTATTTT
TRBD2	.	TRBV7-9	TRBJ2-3	CASSLGGSSIDTQYF	TGTGCCAGCAGCTTAGGCGGGAGCAGTATAGATACGCAGTATTTT
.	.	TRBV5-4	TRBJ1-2	CASSHLTGDYGYTF	TGTGCCAGCAGCCACCTAACAGGCGACTATGGCTACACCTTC
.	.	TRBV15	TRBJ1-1	CATTRDMNTEAFF	TGTGCCACCACGAGAGACATGAACACTGAAGCTTTCTTT
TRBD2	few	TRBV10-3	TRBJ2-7	CASQTSGGYEQYF	TGTGCCAGCCAGACTAGCGGAGGCTACGAGCAGTACTTC
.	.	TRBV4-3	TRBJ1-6	CASSQEPLTGDSPLHF	TGCGCCAGCAGCCAAGAACCCCTGACAGGCGATTCACCCCTCCACTTT
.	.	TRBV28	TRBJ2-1	CASSHRGRTFYNEQFF	TGTGCCAGCAGTCACCGGGGAAGAACGTTCTACAATGAGCAGTTCTTC
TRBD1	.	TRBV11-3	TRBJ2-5	CASSLAGTGNQETQYF	TGTGCCAGCAGCTTAGCCGGGACAGGGAACCAAGAGACCCAGTACTTC
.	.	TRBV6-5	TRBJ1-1	CASSYSIHLNTEAFF	TGTGCCAGCAGTTACTCGATACACCTGAACACTGAAGCTTTCTTT